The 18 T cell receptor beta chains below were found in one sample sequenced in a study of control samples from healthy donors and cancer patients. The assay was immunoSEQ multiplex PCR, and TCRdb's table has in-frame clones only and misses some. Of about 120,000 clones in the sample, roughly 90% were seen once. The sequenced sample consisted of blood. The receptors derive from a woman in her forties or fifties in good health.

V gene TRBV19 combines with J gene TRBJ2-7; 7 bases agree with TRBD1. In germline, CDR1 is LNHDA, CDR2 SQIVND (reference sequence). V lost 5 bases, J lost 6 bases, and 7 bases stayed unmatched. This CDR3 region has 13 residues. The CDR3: CASSGTALSEQYF. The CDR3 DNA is TGTGCCAGTAGTGGGACAGCCCTTAGCGAGCAGTACTTC. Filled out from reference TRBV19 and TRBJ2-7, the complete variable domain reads DGGITQSPKYLFRKEGQNVTLSCEQNLNHDAMYWYRQDPGQGLRLIYYSQIVNDFQKGDIAEGYSVSREKKESFPLTVTSAQKNPTAFYLCASSGTALSEQYFGPGTRLTVT.

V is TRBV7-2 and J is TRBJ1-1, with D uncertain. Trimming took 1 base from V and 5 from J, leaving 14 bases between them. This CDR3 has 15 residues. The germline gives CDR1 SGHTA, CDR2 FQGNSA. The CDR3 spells CASSLVAQLGTEAFF. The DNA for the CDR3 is TGTGCCAGCAGCTTAGTGGCCCAGCTCGGGACTGAAGCTTTCTTT. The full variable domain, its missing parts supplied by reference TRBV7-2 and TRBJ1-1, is GAGVSQSPSNKVTEKGKDVELRCDPISGHTALYWYRQSLGQGLEFLIYFQGNSAPDKSGLPSDRFSAERTGGSVSTLTIQRTQQEDSAVYLCASSLVAQLGTEAFFGQGTRLTVV.

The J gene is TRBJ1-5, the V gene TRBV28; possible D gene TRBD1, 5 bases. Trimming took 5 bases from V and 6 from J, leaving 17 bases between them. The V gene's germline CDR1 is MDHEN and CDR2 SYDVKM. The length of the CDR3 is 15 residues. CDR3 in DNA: TGTGCCAGCAGTAGGGCAGGGCCAAGCGCTCAGCCCCAGCATTTT. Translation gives CASSRAGPSAQPQHF.

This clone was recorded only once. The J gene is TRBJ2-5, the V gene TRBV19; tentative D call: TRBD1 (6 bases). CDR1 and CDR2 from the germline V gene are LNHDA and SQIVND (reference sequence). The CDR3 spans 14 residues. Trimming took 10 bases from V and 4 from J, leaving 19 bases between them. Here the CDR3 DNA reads TGTGCCACTAGCCCCAACAGGGCAGGAGAGACCCAGTACTTC. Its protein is CATSPNRAGETQYF.

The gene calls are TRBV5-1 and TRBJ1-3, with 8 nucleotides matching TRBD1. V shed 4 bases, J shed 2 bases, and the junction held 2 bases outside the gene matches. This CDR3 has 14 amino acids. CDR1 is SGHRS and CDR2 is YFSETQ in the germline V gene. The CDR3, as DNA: TGCGCCAGCAGCCTGGGACAGGCTGGAAACACCATATATTTT. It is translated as CASSLGQAGNTIYF.

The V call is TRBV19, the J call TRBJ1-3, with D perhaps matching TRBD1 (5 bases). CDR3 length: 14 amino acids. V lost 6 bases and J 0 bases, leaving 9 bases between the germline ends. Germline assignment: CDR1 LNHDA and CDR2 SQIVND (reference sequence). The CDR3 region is CASRDGGSGNTIYF. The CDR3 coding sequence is TGTGCCAGTAGGGACGGGGGCTCTGGAAACACCATATATTTT.

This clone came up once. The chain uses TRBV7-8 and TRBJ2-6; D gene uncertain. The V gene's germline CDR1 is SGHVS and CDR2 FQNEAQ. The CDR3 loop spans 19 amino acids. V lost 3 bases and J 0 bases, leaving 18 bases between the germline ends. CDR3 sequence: CASSFGSGRTISGANVLTF. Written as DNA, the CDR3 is TGTGCCAGCAGCTTTGGTTCCGGACGGACGATCTCTGGGGCCAACGTCCTGACTTTC. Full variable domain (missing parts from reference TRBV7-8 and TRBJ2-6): GAGVSQSPRYKVAKRGQDVALRCDPISGHVSLFWYQQALGQGPEFLTYFQNEAQLDKSGLPSDRFFAERPEGSVSTLKIQRTQQEDSAVYLCASSFGSGRTISGANVLTFGAGSRLTVL.

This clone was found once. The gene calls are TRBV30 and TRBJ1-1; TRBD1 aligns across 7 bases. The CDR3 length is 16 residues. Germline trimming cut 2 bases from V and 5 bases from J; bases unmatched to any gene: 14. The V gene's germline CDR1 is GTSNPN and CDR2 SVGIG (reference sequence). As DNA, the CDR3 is TGTGCCTGGAGTCGTACAGGGGAAAGGTTGAGAACTGAAGCTTTCTTT. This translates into CAWSRTGERLRTEAFF. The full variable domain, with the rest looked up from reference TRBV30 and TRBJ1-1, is SQTIHQWPATLVQPVGSPLSLECTVEGTSNPNLYWYRQAAGRGLQLLFYSVGIGQISSEVPQNLSASRPQDRQFILSSKKLLLSDSGFYLCAWSRTGERLRTEAFFGQGTRLTVV.

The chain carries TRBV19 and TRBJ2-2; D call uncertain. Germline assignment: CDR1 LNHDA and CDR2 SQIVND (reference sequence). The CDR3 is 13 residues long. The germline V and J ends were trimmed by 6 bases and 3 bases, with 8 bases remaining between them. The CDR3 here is CASRYWDTGELFF. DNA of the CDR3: TGTGCCAGTAGATACTGGGACACCGGGGAGCTGTTTTTT.

CDR3 nucleotides: TGCAGTGCTAGTGATTCTGCAACTAATGAAAAACTGTTTTTT. Its translation is CSASDSATNEKLFF. The chain joins TRBV20-1 to TRBJ1-4; D unclear. Looked up from germline, CDR1 is DFQATT and CDR2 is SNEGSKA (reference sequence). The V and J ends lost 3 bases and 0 bases respectively, with 8 bases between them. This CDR3 is built from 14 residues.

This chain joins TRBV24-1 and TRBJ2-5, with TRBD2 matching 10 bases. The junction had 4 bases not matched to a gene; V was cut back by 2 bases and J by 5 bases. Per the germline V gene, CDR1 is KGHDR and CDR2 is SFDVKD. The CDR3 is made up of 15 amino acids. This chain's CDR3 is CATSDSGTSDETQYF. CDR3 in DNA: TGTGCCACCAGTGATTCCGGGACTAGCGATGAGACCCAGTACTTC.

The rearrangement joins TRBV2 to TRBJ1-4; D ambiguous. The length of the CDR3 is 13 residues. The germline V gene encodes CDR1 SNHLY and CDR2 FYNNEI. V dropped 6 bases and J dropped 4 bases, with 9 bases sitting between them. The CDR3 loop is CASRGGINEKLFF. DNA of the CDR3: TGTGCCAGCAGGGGCGGGATTAATGAAAAACTGTTTTTT.

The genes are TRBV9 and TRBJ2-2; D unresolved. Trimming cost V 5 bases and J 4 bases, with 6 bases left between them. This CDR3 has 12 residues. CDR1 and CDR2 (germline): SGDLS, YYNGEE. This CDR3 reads CASRSITGELFF. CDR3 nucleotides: TGTGCCAGCAGATCTATCACCGGGGAGCTGTTTTTT. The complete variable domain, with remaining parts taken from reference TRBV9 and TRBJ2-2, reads DSGVTQTPKHLITATGQRVTLRCSPRSGDLSVYWYQQSLDQGLQFLIQYYNGEERAKGNILERFSAQQFPDLHSELNLSSLELGDSALYFCASRSITGELFFGEGSRLTVL.

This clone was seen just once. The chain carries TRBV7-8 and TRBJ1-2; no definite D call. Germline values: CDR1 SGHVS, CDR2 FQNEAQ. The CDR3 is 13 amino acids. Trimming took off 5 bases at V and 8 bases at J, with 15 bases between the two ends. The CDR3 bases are TGTGCCAGCAGCGATGACTCGAGTACGGGCTACACCTTC. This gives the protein CASSDDSSTGYTF.

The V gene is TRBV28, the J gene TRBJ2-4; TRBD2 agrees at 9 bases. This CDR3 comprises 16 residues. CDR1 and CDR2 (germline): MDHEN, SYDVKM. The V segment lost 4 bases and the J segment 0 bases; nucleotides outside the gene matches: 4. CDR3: CASSSTSGLAKNIQYF. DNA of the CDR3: TGTGCCAGCAGTTCCACTAGCGGGCTAGCCAAAAACATTCAGTACTTC.

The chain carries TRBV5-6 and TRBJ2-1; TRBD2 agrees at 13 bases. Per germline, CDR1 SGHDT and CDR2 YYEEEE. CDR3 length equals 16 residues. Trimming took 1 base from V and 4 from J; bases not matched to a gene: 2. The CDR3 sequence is CASSLRTSGGYNEQFF. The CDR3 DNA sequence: TGTGCCAGCAGCTTGAGGACTAGCGGGGGATACAATGAGCAGTTCTTC.

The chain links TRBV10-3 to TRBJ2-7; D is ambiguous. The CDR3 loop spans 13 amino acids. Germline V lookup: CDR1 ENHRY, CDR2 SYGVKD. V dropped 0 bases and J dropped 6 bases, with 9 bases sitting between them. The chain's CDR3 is CAISESSLLEQYF. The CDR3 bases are TGTGCCATCAGTGAGTCATCACTACTCGAGCAGTACTTC.

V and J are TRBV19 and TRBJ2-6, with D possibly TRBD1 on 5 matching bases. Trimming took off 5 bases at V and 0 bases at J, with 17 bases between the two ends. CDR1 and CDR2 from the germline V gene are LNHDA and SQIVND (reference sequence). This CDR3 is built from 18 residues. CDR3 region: CASSSLRAFSSGANVLTF. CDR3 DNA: TGTGCCAGTAGTTCACTCAGGGCTTTTAGCTCTGGGGCCAACGTCCTGACTTTC.